These 7 T cell receptor beta chains share one sample of origin, sequenced in a study of vaccination and CD4 T cells after COVID-19. With the Oncomine TCR Beta short-read assay, DNA from cultured CD4+ T cells was sequenced. Using its own MiXCR run on the PCR reads, TCRdb lists one record per CDR3 protein. The table includes fewer than 20,000 distinct CDR3 sequences, around 38% detected once. These receptors lack a known antigen. Treatment given: approximately nine-day PBMC culture with coronavirus spike peptide pools or control peptides (ViraFEST assay). Sequencing was carried out using cultured CD4+ T cells from blood. The source of these receptors is a human donor with COVID-19.

The chain combines TRBV7-2 with TRBJ1-1, with 8 bases lining up with TRBD1. The CDR3 contains 14 residues. Per germline, CDR1 SGHTA and CDR2 FQGNSA. V trimming: 1 base; J trimming: 5 bases; junction bases outside the gene matches: 3. CDR3 nucleotide sequence: TGTGCCAGCAGCTTAGGTCAGGGGGCAACTGAAGCTTTCTTT. It specifies CASSLGQGATEAFF.

A few counts support this clonotype. The genes are TRBV20-1 and TRBJ2-2; no reliable D call. Germline V gives CDR1 DFQATT, CDR2 SNEGSKA (reference sequence). The CDR3 runs 15 residues. With 4 bases removed from V and 2 bases from J, the gap between germline ends came to 14 bases. CDR3 sequence reads: CSAKVSALNTGELFF. CDR3 DNA sequence: TGCAGTGCTAAGGTGTCAGCTCTTAACACCGGGGAGCTGTTTTTT.

This clonotype was seen more than once but under ten times. The chain couples TRBV19 to TRBJ2-7, with a tentative D call TRBD1 (5 bases). The CDR3 runs to 13 residues. Germline CDR1 is LNHDA and CDR2 is SQIVND (reference sequence). The V end lost 3 bases, the J end lost 4 bases, and 10 bases lay between the germline ends. The CDR3 is CASSIARAYEQYF. The CDR3 bases are TGTGCCAGTAGTATCGCCAGGGCATACGAGCAGTACTTC.

In its sample, this clonotype is medium-sized (0.01 to 0.1%). CDR3 in amino acids: CASSLGPPNSGANVLTF. The CDR3 DNA sequence: TGTGCCAGCAGCTTGGGGCCGCCGAACTCTGGGGCCAACGTCCTGACTTTC. The J gene is TRBJ2-6, the V gene TRBV5-4, with D uncertain. CDR3 length: 17 amino acids. Per germline, CDR1 SGHNT and CDR2 YYREEE (reference sequence). Trimming removed 0 bases from V and 0 bases from J, with 10 bases in between.

The chain combines TRBV4-1 with TRBJ1-1; TRBD1 might be the D (5 bases). V was clipped by 1 base and J by 3 bases, with 12 bases between them. The CDR3 is made up of 15 amino acids. The germline V gene encodes CDR1 MGHRA and CDR2 YSYEKL. The CDR3 DNA reads as TGCGCCAGCAGCCAAGCGGGACGGATGGACACTGAAGCTTTCTTT. Translating it yields CASSQAGRMDTEAFF.

The chain couples TRBV7-3 to TRBJ1-2; D is undetermined. V was cut by 2 bases and J by 7 bases, with 14 bases left in between. CDR3 length: 14 amino acids. CDR1 is SGHTA and CDR2 is FQGTGA in the germline V gene. CDR3 bases: TGTGCCAGCAGCTTATCCTCGGACTGCTGTGGCTACACCTTC. It codes for CASSLSSDCCGYTF.

The table lists this clonotype with a few counts. The rearrangement links TRBV12-3 or TRBV12-4 to TRBJ2-1; TRBD1 matches at 8 bases. V dropped 7 bases and J dropped 3; count of bases not matched to a gene: 5. This CDR3 spans 14 amino acids. CDR3 loop: CASNIGQGYNEQFF. The CDR3 region has the DNA TGTGCCAGCAACATCGGACAGGGCTACAATGAGCAGTTCTTC.